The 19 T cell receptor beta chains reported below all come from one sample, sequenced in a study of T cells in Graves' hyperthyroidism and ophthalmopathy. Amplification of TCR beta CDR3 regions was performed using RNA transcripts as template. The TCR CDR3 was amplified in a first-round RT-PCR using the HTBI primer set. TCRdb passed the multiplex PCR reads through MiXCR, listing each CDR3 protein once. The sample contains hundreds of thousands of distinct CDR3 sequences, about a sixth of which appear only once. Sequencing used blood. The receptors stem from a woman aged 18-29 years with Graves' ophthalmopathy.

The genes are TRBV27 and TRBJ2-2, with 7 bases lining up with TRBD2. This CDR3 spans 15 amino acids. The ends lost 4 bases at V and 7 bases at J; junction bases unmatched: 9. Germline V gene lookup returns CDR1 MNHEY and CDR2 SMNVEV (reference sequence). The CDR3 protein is CASSWAWRGNGELFF. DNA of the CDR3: TGTGCCAGCAGTTGGGCGTGGCGGGGGAACGGGGAGCTGTTTTTT.

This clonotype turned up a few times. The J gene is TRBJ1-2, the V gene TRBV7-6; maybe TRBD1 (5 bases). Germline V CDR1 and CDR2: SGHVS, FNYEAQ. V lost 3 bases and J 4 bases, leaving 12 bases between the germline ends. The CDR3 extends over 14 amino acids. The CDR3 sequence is CASSLTEGSYGYTF. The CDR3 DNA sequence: TGTGCCAGCAGCTTGACAGAAGGGAGCTATGGCTACACCTTC.

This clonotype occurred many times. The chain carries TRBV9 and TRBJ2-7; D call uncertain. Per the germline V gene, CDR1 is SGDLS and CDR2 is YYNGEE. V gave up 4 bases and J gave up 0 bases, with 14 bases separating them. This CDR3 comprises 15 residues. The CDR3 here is CASSPQAWVSYEQYF. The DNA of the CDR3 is TGTGCCAGCAGCCCTCAGGCGTGGGTCTCCTACGAGCAGTACTTC.

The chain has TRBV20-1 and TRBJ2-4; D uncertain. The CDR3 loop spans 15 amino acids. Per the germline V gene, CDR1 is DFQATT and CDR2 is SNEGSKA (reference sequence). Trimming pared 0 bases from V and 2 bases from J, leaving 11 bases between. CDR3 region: CSARDHNSTKNIQYF. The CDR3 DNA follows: TGCAGTGCTAGAGATCACAACTCCACCAAAAACATTCAGTACTTC.

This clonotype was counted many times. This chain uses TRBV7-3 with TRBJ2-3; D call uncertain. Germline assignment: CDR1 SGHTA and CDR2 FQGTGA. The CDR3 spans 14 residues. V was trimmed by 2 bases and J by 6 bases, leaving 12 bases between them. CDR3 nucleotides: TGTGCCAGCAGCTTATCAGTTAACGGGGATACGCAGTATTTT. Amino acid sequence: CASSLSVNGDTQYF.

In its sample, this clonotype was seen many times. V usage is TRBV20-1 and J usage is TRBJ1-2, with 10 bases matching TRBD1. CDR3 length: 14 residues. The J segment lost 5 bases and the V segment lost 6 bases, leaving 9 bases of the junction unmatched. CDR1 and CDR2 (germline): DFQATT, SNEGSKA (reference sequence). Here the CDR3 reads CSATTGTGVYGYTF. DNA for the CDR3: TGCAGTGCGACTACCGGGACAGGGGTTTATGGCTACACCTTC.

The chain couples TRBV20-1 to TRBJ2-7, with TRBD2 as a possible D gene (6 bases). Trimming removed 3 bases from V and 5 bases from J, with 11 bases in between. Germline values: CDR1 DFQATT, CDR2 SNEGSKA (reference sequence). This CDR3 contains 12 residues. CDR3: CSASRETHEQYF. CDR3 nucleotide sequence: TGCAGTGCTAGCCGGGAGACCCACGAGCAGTACTTC.

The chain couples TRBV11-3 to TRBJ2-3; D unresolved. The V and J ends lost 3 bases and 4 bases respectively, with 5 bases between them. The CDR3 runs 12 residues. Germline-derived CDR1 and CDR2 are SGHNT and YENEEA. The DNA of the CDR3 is TGTGCCAGCAGCTTTGGATCAGATACGCAGTATTTT. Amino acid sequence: CASSFGSDTQYF.

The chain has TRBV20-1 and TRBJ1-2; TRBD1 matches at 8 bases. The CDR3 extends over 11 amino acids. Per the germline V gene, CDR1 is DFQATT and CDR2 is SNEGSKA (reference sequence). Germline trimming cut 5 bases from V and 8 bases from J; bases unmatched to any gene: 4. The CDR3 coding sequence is TGCAGTGCTTCCGACAGGGGCGGCTACACCTTC. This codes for CSASDRGGYTF.

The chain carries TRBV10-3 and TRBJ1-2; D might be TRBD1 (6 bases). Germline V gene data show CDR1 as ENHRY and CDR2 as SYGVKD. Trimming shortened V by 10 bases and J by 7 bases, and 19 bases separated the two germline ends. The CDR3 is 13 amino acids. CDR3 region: CATQSPGAGGYTF. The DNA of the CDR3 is TGTGCCACACAATCCCCAGGGGCTGGTGGCTACACCTTC.

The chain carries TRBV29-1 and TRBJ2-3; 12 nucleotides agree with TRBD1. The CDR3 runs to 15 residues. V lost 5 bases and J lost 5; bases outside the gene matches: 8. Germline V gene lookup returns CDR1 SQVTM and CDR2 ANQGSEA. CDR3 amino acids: CSVPTGTGGLDTQYF. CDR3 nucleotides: TGCAGCGTTCCCACCGGGACAGGGGGCTTAGATACGCAGTATTTT.

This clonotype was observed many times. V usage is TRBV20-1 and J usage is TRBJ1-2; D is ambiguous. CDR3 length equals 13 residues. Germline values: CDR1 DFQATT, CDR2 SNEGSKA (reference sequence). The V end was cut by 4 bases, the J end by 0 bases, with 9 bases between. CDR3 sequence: CSAKELTNYGYTF. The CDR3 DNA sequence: TGCAGTGCTAAAGAGTTAACTAACTATGGCTACACCTTC.

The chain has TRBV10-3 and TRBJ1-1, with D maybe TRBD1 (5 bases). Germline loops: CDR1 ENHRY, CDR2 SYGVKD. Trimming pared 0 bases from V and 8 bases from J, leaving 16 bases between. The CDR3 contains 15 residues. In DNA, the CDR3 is TGTGCCATCAGTGAGTCAATGGGGACGGCGGAGGAAGCTTTCTTT. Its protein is CAISESMGTAEEAFF.

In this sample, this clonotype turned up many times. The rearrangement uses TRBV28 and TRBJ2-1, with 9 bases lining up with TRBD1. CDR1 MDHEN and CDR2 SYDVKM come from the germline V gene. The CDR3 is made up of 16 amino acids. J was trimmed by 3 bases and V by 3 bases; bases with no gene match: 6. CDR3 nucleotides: TGTGCCAGCAGTTTGTTGGGACAGGGTAACTACAATGAGCAGTTCTTC. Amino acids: CASSLLGQGNYNEQFF.

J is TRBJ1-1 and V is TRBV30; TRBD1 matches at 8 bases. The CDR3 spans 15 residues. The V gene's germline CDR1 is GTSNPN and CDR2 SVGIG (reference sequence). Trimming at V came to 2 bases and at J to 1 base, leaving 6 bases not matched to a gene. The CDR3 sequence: CAWSKPGTGNTEAFF. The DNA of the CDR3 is TGTGCCTGGAGTAAGCCGGGGACAGGGAACACTGAAGCTTTCTTT.

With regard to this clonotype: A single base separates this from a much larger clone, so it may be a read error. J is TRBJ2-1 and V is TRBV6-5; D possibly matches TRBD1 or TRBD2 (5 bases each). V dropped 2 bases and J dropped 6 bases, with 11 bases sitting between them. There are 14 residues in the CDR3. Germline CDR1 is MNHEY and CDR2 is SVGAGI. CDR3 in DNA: TGTGCCAGCAGTTACGGGGCGGGCTCCAATGAGCAGTTCTTC. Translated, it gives CASSYGAGSNEQFF.

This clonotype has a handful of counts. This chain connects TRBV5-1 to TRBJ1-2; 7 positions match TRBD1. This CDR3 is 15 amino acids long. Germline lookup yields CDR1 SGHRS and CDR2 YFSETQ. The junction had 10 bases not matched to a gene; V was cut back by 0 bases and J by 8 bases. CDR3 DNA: TGCGCCAGCAGCTTGGGACAGGGCCCTTCCATGGGCTACACCTTC. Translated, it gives CASSLGQGPSMGYTF.

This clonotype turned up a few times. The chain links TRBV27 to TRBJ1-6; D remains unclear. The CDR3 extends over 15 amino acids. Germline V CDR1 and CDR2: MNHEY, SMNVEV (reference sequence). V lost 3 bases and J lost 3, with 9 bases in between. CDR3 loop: CASSFRPDYNSPLHF. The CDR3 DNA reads TGTGCCAGCAGTTTCAGGCCAGACTATAATTCACCCCTCCACTTT.

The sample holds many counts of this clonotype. CDR3 sequence: CASTDLGTFDGYTF. The CDR3 DNA sequence: TGTGCCAGCACCGACCTAGGGACCTTCGATGGCTACACCTTC. The chain employs TRBV28 and TRBJ1-2; possibly TRBD1 for D (5 bases). Germline CDR1 reads MDHEN; CDR2 reads SYDVKM. Trimming pared 7 bases from V and 6 bases from J, leaving 18 bases between. This CDR3 is built from 14 residues.